This TCR beta chain derives from a study of OX40 agonist ivuxolimab in advanced cancers. Whole-study context: The drug used for patients, ivuxolimab, was an agonistic anti-OX40 (CD134) antibody. Study-level results: The authors also found low normalized T-cell clonal expansion in some nonresponders. At 0.1 to 3.0 mg/kg and by week 6, clonal expansion occurred in CD4+ and CD8+ blood T cells.

To note about this clone: Its target is not known.

The repertoire was sequenced with immunoSEQ multiplex PCR; TCRdb's copy has only in-frame clones and lacks some. The sample carries tens of thousands of clones, 91% recorded once. Patients with a history of autoimmune disease or on systemic immunosuppression were excluded. The germline V gene has CDR1 SGHNT and CDR2 YENEEA. Trimming took off 6 bases at V and 2 bases at J, with 20 bases between the two ends. This CDR3 is 16 amino acids long. The chain uses TRBV11-3 and TRBJ2-7; a possible D gene is TRBD2 (7 bases). This specimen consisted of CD4+ or CD8+ T cells sorted from blood, obtained in a trial of the OX40 agonist ivuxolimab. The sequence was obtained from an adult with an advanced solid tumor such as melanoma, head and neck, liver or kidney cancer. CDR3 DNA: TGTGCCAGCAGTCCAGGGAGGGGAGGGGGTACCTACGAGCAGTACTTC. Its translation is CASSPGRGGGTYEQYF.